Below, 23 T cell receptor beta chains from the same sample are listed, as sequenced in a study of T cells in Graves' hyperthyroidism and ophthalmopathy. What was amplified from RNA transcripts were TCR beta CDR3 regions. HTBI primers were the set used in a first-round RT-PCR of the TCR CDR3. TCRdb re-derived calls from the multiplex PCR reads in MiXCR, one entry per CDR3 protein. Counted here are some 440,000 distinct CDR3 sequences, about 15% occurring once; the ten biggest clones make up 12% to 15%. The source material was blood. These receptors were taken from a woman aged 18-29 years with Graves' hyperthyroidism.

There are a few counts of this clonotype. The chain recombines TRBV5-1 with TRBJ2-2, with D unclear. V dropped 2 bases and J dropped 4 bases, with 9 bases sitting between them. This CDR3 region has 14 residues. Germline CDR1 reads SGHRS; CDR2 reads YFSETQ. The CDR3 region is CASSLGQSTGELFF. The CDR3 DNA sequence: TGCGCCAGCAGCTTAGGGCAGAGCACCGGGGAGCTGTTTTTT. Variable domain in full (rest from reference TRBV5-1 and TRBJ2-2): KAGVTQTPRYLIKTRGQQVTLSCSPISGHRSVSWYQQTPGQGLQFLFEYFSETQRNKGNFPGRFSGRQFSNSRSEMNVSTLELGDSALYLCASSLGQSTGELFFGEGSRLTVL.

Many counts were recorded for this clonotype. The chain employs TRBV12-3 or TRBV12-4 and TRBJ1-2; no firm D call. CDR3 size: 13 residues. Trimming cost V 3 bases and J 1 base, with 6 bases left between them. CDR3 loop: CASSFADNYGYTF. As DNA, the CDR3 is TGTGCCAGCAGTTTCGCGGATAACTATGGCTACACCTTC.

This clonotype has at least ten counts. The CDR3 spells CASSGLNEKLFF. In DNA, the CDR3 is TGTGCCAGCAGCGGGTTGAATGAAAAACTGTTTTTT. The chain employs TRBV12-3 or TRBV12-4 and TRBJ1-4, with D hard to call. This CDR3 spans 12 amino acids. V gave up 6 bases and J gave up 5 bases, with 7 bases separating them.

The chain links TRBV27 to TRBJ1-2, with D possibly being TRBD1 (6 bases). The germline CDR1 and CDR2 sequences are MNHEY and SMNVEV (reference sequence). V was cut by 9 bases and J by 0 bases, with 17 bases left in between. The CDR3 has 15 residues. DNA for the CDR3: TGTGCCAGTTTTTCCTACAGGGAGCCTAACTATGGCTACACCTTC. Amino acid sequence: CASFSYREPNYGYTF.

The CDR3 DNA reads as TGTGCCAGCAGCTACCGGGATCTAGATGGCTACACCTTC. The encoded protein is CASSYRDLDGYTF. This chain uses TRBV7-2 with TRBJ1-2; D is unresolved. Germline V lookup: CDR1 SGHTA, CDR2 FQGNSA. This CDR3 region has 13 residues. The V gene lost 4 bases and the J gene lost 6 bases, with 12 bases spanning the gap.

The V call is TRBV20-1, the J call TRBJ1-4; 7 bases agree with TRBD1. Germline V gene sequence: CDR1 DFQATT, CDR2 SNEGSKA (reference sequence). Trimming cost V 5 bases and J 8 bases; bases outside gene matches: 14. CDR3 length: 15 residues. DNA of the CDR3: TGCAGTGCTGCAGGCTCGAGACAGGGTGAAGAAAAACTGTTTTTT. Its translation: CSAAGSRQGEEKLFF.

This clonotype was counted ten times or more. V usage is TRBV12-3 or TRBV12-4 and J usage is TRBJ2-7, with D uncertain. The ends were cut back, 3 bases at V and 3 bases at J, with 9 bases in the middle. The CDR3 consists of 13 residues. DNA of the CDR3: TGTGCCAGCAGTTTCGGCCAGCTCTACGAGCAGTACTTC. Protein product: CASSFGQLYEQYF.

Only a few counts were recorded for this clonotype. V usage is TRBV5-5 and J usage is TRBJ1-5; D uncertain. There are 14 residues in the CDR3. Between the trimmed V and J ends, which lost 0 bases and 5 bases, there was a span of 9 bases. Germline V gene lookup returns CDR1 SGHKS and CDR2 YYEKEE (reference sequence). CDR3 nucleotides: TGTGCCAGCAGCTTGGCAGACCTCTATCAGCCCCAGCATTTT. It yields the protein CASSLADLYQPQHF.

This chain links TRBV29-1 with TRBJ2-7, with D maybe TRBD1 (6 bases). CDR1 SQVTM and CDR2 ANQGSEA come from the germline V gene. The V end lost 8 bases, the J end lost 6 bases, and 14 bases lay between the germline ends. The CDR3 sequence is 11 residues long. The CDR3 DNA sequence: TGCAGCACTGCGACAGGTTCCGAGCAGTACTTC. Translation: CSTATGSEQYF.

The chain combines TRBV24-1 with TRBJ1-5; the D is unclear. The CDR3 contains 13 residues. Trimming took 5 bases from V and 0 from J, leaving 4 bases between them. Germline CDR1 KGHDR, CDR2 SFDVKD. CDR3 nucleotide sequence: TGTGCCACCAGTGTAAATAGCAATCAGCCCCAGCATTTT. Translating gives CATSVNSNQPQHF.

This clonotype occurred many times. The gene calls are TRBV7-2 and TRBJ2-5; D may be TRBD2 (5 bases). This CDR3 comprises 19 residues. The germline V gene has CDR1 SGHTA and CDR2 FQGNSA. Trimming cost V 5 bases and J 2 bases, with 27 bases left between them. The CDR3 reads CASSPPVGVGHRDQETQYF. The CDR3, as DNA: TGTGCCAGCAGCCCCCCCGTGGGAGTGGGTCATAGGGATCAAGAGACCCAGTACTTC.

This clonotype was seen repeatedly, ten times or more. The CDR3 coding sequence is TGTGCCAGCAGCCCCCCGAGGACAGGGGGAGAGACCCAGTACTTC. Amino acids: CASSPPRTGGETQYF. The rearrangement links TRBV7-9 to TRBJ2-5; 10 bases line up with TRBD1. V dropped 5 bases and J dropped 4; count of bases not matched to a gene: 7. CDR1 and CDR2 (germline): SEHNR, FQNEAQ (reference sequence). The CDR3 runs to 15 residues.

This clonotype was recorded many times. The V call is TRBV5-1, the J call TRBJ2-1, with 10 positions matching TRBD1. The CDR3 runs 16 residues. The germline CDR1 and CDR2 sequences are SGHRS and YFSETQ. The trim removed 2 bases at V and 6 bases at J, leaving 8 bases unmatched. CDR3 residues: CASSLLRQGAGNEQFF. In DNA form, the CDR3 reads TGCGCCAGCAGCTTATTGAGACAGGGGGCTGGCAATGAGCAGTTCTTC.

The chain couples TRBV10-3 to TRBJ1-2; D is perhaps TRBD1 (6 bases). Germline assignment: CDR1 ENHRY and CDR2 SYGVKD. The ends were cut back, 8 bases at V and 6 bases at J, with 22 bases in the middle. CDR3 length: 15 amino acids. The CDR3 sequence: CAIAVRAGAGDGYTF. In DNA, the CDR3 is TGTGCCATCGCAGTTAGGGCAGGGGCGGGAGATGGCTACACCTTC.

Turning to this clonotype: Since a much larger clone is just one base distant, this may be a read error. The rearrangement uses TRBV14 and TRBJ1-5; D remains unclear. The DNA end lines up better with TRBJ2-3; the J call may be wrong. The CDR3 consists of 13 residues. The germline V gene has CDR1 SGHDN and CDR2 FVKESK. The CDR3 DNA follows: TGTGCCAGCAGCCAAGGGTTAGAGCAGCCCCAGTATTTT. This gives the protein CASSQGLEQPQYF.

This clonotype was detected ten times or more. The V and J genes are TRBV20-1 and TRBJ1-1; a weak D match, TRBD1 (5 bases). This CDR3 contains 11 residues. V was pared by 6 bases and J by 7 bases, with 12 bases between. The germline gives CDR1 DFQATT, CDR2 SNEGSKA (reference sequence). This CDR3 is CSAGGFDEAFF. Written as DNA, the CDR3 is TGCAGTGCGGGGGGGTTCGATGAAGCTTTCTTT.

This clonotype was counted many times. J is TRBJ2-7 and V is TRBV11-2; D is ambiguous. Per germline, CDR1 SGHAT and CDR2 FQNNGV. This CDR3 is built from 11 residues. The V gene lost 5 bases and the J gene lost 7 bases, with 9 bases spanning the gap. CDR3: CASSPNWEQYF. Written as DNA, the CDR3 is TGTGCCAGCAGCCCAAATTGGGAGCAGTACTTC.

The gene calls are TRBV5-6 and TRBJ1-4; 9 bases are a match to TRBD1. CDR3 length: 15 residues. Germline CDR1 reads SGHDT; CDR2 reads YYEEEE. V dropped 4 bases and J dropped 6; count of bases not matched to a gene: 7. The DNA of the CDR3 is TGTGCCAGCAGCGGCCGGACAGGGGCCCATGAAAAACTGTTTTTT. It codes for CASSGRTGAHEKLFF.

This clonotype appeared many times. The chain uses TRBV20-1 and TRBJ2-1; D gene ambiguous. Germline loops: CDR1 DFQATT, CDR2 SNEGSKA (reference sequence). CDR3 size: 15 residues. Trimming took off 3 bases at V and 2 bases at J, with 14 bases between the two ends. The CDR3 DNA is TGCAGTGCTAGTACGGCCGATTCTCCCTACAATGAGCAGTTCTTC. It yields the protein CSASTADSPYNEQFF.

This clonotype occurred a few times. This chain connects TRBV20-1 to TRBJ1-3, with D tentatively TRBD1 (6 bases). There are 17 residues in the CDR3. Trimming removed 0 bases from V and 2 bases from J, with 17 bases in between. Per germline, CDR1 DFQATT and CDR2 SNEGSKA (reference sequence). The CDR3: CSARDAQGGGAGNTIYF. The DNA for the CDR3 is TGCAGTGCTAGAGATGCCCAAGGAGGGGGAGCTGGAAACACCATATATTTT.

In its sample, this clonotype was seen a few times. The chain is built from TRBV6-2 or TRBV6-3 and TRBJ1-5; 9 bases are shared with TRBD1. CDR3 size: 15 residues. Looked up from germline, CDR1 is MNHEY and CDR2 is SVGEGT. The V gene end was trimmed by 5 bases and the J gene end by 5 bases; junction bases not matched to a gene: 7. The DNA of the CDR3 is TGTGCCAGCAGTAATTGGGACAGGGTCGATCAGCCCCAGCATTTT. It translates to CASSNWDRVDQPQHF.

This clonotype has a count of ten or more. The rearrangement links TRBV3-1 to TRBJ1-1; TRBD1 might be the D (5 bases). This CDR3 is built from 15 residues. V was pared by 4 bases and J by 0 bases, with 12 bases between. Germline assignment: CDR1 LGHDT and CDR2 YNNKEL (reference sequence). Here the CDR3 reads CASSRDRVVNTEAFF. CDR3 nucleotides: TGTGCCAGCAGCCGGGACCGGGTGGTGAACACTGAAGCTTTCTTT.

V is TRBV19 and J is TRBJ2-1; TRBD2 matches 8 bases. V shed 6 bases, J shed 8 bases, and the junction held 12 bases outside the gene matches. Per the germline V gene, CDR1 is LNHDA and CDR2 is SQIVND (reference sequence). The CDR3 runs 15 residues. CDR3 sequence: CASSKRTSGGDEQFF. DNA of the CDR3: TGTGCCAGTAGCAAGCGAACTAGCGGCGGGGATGAGCAGTTCTTC.